This paragraph covers one T cell receptor beta chain sequence. Its matching antigen is unknown. The data were obtained in a study of T cell responses to AZD1222 COVID-19 vaccine. Study conclusions and caveats: Donors were chiefly white British, with a greater number of females, and clonal diversity was perhaps underestimated. Rises in breadth and depth of Spike-specific TCRs came after two AZD1222 doses. Repertoires were obtained solely post-peak T cell response. AZD1222 recipients seropositive at baseline numbered only six or seven.

V was pared by 3 bases and J by 4 bases, with 6 bases of the junction left unmatched. The germline V gene encodes CDR1 KGHSH and CDR2 LQKENI. This CDR3 spans 14 amino acids. Sequencing used immunoSEQ multiplex PCR; TCRdb keeps in-frame clones, though not all of them. The table includes 150,000 to 200,000 clones, 85% to 95% detected once. This clonotype was sampled from an adult who received the AZD1222 COVID-19 vaccine. The chain is built from TRBV18 and TRBJ2-7; 7 bases align to TRBD2. The input for sequencing was peripheral blood, taken 28 days after the second AZD1222 dose. The CDR3 nucleotides are TGTGCCAGCTCACCCCGGGACTACCTATACGAGCAGTACTTC. It codes for CASSPRDYLYEQYF.